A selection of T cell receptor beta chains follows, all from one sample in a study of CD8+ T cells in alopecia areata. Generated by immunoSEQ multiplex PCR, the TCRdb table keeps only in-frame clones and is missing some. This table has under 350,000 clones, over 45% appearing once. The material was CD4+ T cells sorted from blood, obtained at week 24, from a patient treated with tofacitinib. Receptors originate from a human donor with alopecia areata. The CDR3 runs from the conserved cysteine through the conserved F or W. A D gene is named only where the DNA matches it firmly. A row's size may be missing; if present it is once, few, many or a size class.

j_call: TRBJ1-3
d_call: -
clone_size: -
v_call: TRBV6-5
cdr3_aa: CASAWRPGNTIYF
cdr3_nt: TGTGCCAGTGCATGGAGGCCAGGAAACACCATATATTTT

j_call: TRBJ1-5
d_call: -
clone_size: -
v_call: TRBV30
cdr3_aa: CAWSEVSRNQPQHF
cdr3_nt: TGTGCCTGGAGCGAGGTCTCCCGGAATCAGCCCCAGCATTTT

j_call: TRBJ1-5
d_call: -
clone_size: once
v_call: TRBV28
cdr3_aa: CASSLGGPSNQPQHF
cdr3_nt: TGTGCCAGCAGTTTAGGGGGGCCTAGCAATCAGCCCCAGCATTTT

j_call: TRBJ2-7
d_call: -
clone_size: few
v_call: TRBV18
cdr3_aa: CASSPGFRASYEQYF
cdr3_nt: TGTGCCAGCTCACCGGGGTTCCGTGCGTCCTACGAGCAGTACTTC

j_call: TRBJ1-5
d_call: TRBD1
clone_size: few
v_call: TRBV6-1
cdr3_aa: CASRETGARNQPQHF
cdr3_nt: TGTGCCAGCAGAGAGACAGGGGCTCGCAATCAGCCCCAGCATTTT

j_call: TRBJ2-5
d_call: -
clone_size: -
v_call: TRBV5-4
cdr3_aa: CASSQPGRHQETQYF
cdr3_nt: TGTGCCAGCAGCCAACCGGGGAGGCACCAAGAGACCCAGTACTTC

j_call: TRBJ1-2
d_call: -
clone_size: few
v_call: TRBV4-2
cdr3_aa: CASSQDHRETYGYTF
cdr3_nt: TGTGCCAGCAGCCAAGATCACAGGGAAACTTATGGCTACACCTTC

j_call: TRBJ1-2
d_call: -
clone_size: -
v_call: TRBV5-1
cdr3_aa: CASSLGSGAALYTF
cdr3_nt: TGCGCCAGCAGCCTAGGCTCAGGGGCCGCCCTCTACACCTTC

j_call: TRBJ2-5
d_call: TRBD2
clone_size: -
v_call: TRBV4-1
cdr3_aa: CASSQDALAGGPQETQYF
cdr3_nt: TGCGCCAGCAGCCAAGATGCACTAGCGGGGGGACCCCAAGAGACCCAGTACTTC

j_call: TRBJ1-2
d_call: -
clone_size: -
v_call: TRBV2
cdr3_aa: CASRDDLGTPGGYTF
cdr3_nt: TGTGCCAGCAGGGATGACCTCGGGACTCCGGGGGGCTACACCTTC

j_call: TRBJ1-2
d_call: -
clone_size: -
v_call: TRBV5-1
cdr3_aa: CASSLETGNYGYTF
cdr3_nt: TGCGCCAGCAGCTTGGAGACGGGGAACTATGGCTACACCTTC

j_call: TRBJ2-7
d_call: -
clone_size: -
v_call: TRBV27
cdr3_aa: CASSLFGEQYF
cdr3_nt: TGTGCCAGCAGTTTATTTGGCGAGCAGTACTTC

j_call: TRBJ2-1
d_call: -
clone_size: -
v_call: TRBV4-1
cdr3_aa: CASSQDRAGEQFF
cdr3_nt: TGCGCCAGCAGCCAAGACAGGGCGGGTGAGCAGTTCTTC

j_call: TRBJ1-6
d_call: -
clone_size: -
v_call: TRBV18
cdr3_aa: CASSRNHDSPLHF
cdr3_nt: TGTGCCAGCTCACGGAATCATGATTCACCCCTCCACTTT

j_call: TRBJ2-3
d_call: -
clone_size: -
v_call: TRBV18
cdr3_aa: CASSPPSVGTDTQYF
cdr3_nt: TGTGCCAGCTCACCACCGAGCGTGGGCACAGATACGCAGTATTTT